One and the same sample provided the 5 T cell receptor beta chains below, sequenced in a study of CD8 T cells in Susac syndrome. The authors reverse transcribed about 0.45 to 1 ug RNA with random hexamers. TCRdb reanalysed the immunoSEQ multiplex PCR reads using MiXCR and keeps one entry per CDR3 protein. The sample carries some 240,000 distinct CDR3 sequences, approximately 95% recorded once. Material for sequencing was CD4+ T cells from PBMCs. Receptor source: a human donor with Susac syndrome.

This clonotype was detected a few times. One end of the junction varies from germline; a read error may be responsible. CDR3 residues: CASSLLGDTQYF. The CDR3 coding sequence is TGTGCCAGCAGCTTGCTAGGAGATACGCAGTATTTT. The chain has TRBV5-1 and TRBJ2-3, with unresolved D. The CDR3 sequence is 12 residues long. The germline CDR1 and CDR2 sequences are SGHRS and YFSETQ.

As for this clonotype: The junction shows a germline mismatch at one end, possibly a read error. This chain links TRBV7-2 with TRBJ2-3; 13 bases are a match to TRBD2. Looked up from germline, CDR1 is SGHTA and CDR2 is FQGNSA. The CDR3 totals 17 residues. The CDR3 reads CASSLERTSGGTDTQYF. CDR3 bases: TGTGCCAGCAGCTTAGAAAGGACTAGCGGGGGCACGGATACGCAGTATTTT. Complete variable domain (other parts from reference TRBV7-2 and TRBJ2-3): GAGVSQSPSNKVTEKGKDVELRCDPISGHTALYWYRQSLGQGLEFLIYFQGNSAPDKSGLPSDRFSAERTGGSVSTLTIQRTQQEDSAVYLCASSLERTSGGTDTQYFGPGTRLTVL.

V is TRBV5-1 and J is TRBJ1-2; no reliable D call. Germline V lookup: CDR1 SGHRS, CDR2 YFSETQ. Trimming left V 4 bases short and J 7 bases short, with 14 bases between. The CDR3 loop spans 13 amino acids. The CDR3 DNA follows: TGCGCCAGCAGCCCTGAGATAGATAGTGGCTACACCTTC. Its protein product is CASSPEIDSGYTF.

The CDR3 DNA sequence: TGTGCCAGCAGACAGGGAGAGGACACTGAAGCTTTCTTT. Translation gives CASRQGEDTEAFF. This sequence joins TRBV2 and TRBJ1-1; D is perhaps TRBD1 (6 bases). This CDR3 comprises 13 residues. Looked up from germline, CDR1 is SNHLY and CDR2 is FYNNEI. Trimming cost V 6 bases and J 3 bases, with 11 bases left between them.

The chain recombines TRBV12-3 or TRBV12-4 with TRBJ2-6; a possible D gene is TRBD2 (7 bases). CDR3 length: 15 residues. V was pared by 5 bases and J by 4 bases, with 12 bases between. CDR3 amino acids: CASSGPGGGANVLTF. CDR3 coding DNA: TGTGCCAGCAGTGGGCCGGGGGGCGGGGCCAACGTCCTGACTTTC.